This T cell receptor (beta chain) came from a study of T-cell memory formation after mild COVID-19. Study-level information: TCR clustering was largely donor specific.

In this sample, this clonotype turned up a few times. Its cognate antigen is unknown. TCRdb re-analysed the 5' RACE reads in MiXCR, keeping a single row per CDR3 protein. The table has about 340,000 distinct CDR3 sequences, about 15% seen once. General observations from the study: Contracting CD4+ clones sat mainly in CM and EM; CD8+ in EMRA. Day 37-peaking second-wave clones had unconfirmed SARS-CoV-2 specificity.

The CDR3 is 15 residues long. After removal of 5 bases from V and 6 bases from J, the junction contained 11 bases not matched to a gene. Germline CDR1 reads MGHRA; CDR2 reads YSYEKL. This chain uses TRBV4-1 with TRBJ2-3; 7 bases map to TRBD2. The sequencing sample was made of PBMCs or a T cell subset sorted from them (not recorded which). The origin of this receptor is a man aged 18-30 years who had mild COVID-19 (a few samples of this study predate the infection). Cell type and time point are not known. This CDR3 reads CASSFRAGRGDTQYF. The CDR3, as DNA: TGCGCCAGCAGCTTTCGAGCGGGGCGGGGGGATACGCAGTATTTT.